This TCR beta chain comes out of a study of post-analysis software for immune sequencing data. This clonotype appeared a few times. As yet, its antigen is unknown. Tagging with unique molecular identifiers was a feature of the TCR beta cDNA libraries. The yield from roughly 1 to 10 million T cells was 500,000 or so cDNA molecules in total. One entry per CDR3 protein results from TCRdb running MiXCR on the PCR reads. The data show 400,000 to 500,000 distinct CDR3 sequences, about 39% seen once. This CDR3 spans 15 amino acids. Germline CDR1 MNHEY, CDR2 SMNVEV (reference sequence). Study-level findings and limits: The study found TRBV5-6, TRBV5-1 and TRBV20-1 among four to six TRBV segments more frequent in patients than controls. Significantly lower normalized Chao1 diversity was found in patients with multiple sclerosis relative to controls. Analysis by F measure revealed that same-batch samples clustered strongly together.

This TCR was recovered from a girl aged 2 to 9 with multiple sclerosis. The sequenced material came from blood. This chain links TRBV27 with TRBJ2-7, with 10 bases lining up with TRBD2. The J call may be wrong; the DNA end is better matched by TRBJ2-5. The CDR3 region is CASSQISGGSLTQYF. For the CDR3, the DNA is TGTGCCAGCAGTCAAATTAGCGGGGGGTCCTTGACCCAGTACTTC.